Presented here are 15 T cell receptor beta chains from one specimen sequenced in a study of blood T cell repertoires in COVID-19. Some clones are missing from TCRdb's copy, which holds only in-frame ones; the method was immunoSEQ multiplex PCR. There are 120,000 or so clones in the sample; roughly 85% occur only once, and 20% to 30% lies in the top ten. Sequencing was performed on peripheral blood. These receptors all stem from a woman of 80 years or more with acute or convalescent COVID-19.

The chain carries TRBV19 and TRBJ1-5; TRBD1 might be the D (6 bases). Germline assignment: CDR1 LNHDA and CDR2 SQIVND (reference sequence). V lost 3 bases and J 2 bases, leaving 17 bases between the germline ends. The CDR3 extends over 17 amino acids. The CDR3 sequence: CASSMDSLGVGNQPQHF. The CDR3 nucleotides are TGTGCCAGTAGTATGGACAGCCTGGGCGTGGGCAATCAGCCCCAGCATTTT.

This chain joins TRBV7-2 and TRBJ2-7; D is undetermined. Between the trimmed V and J ends, which lost 2 bases and 3 bases, there was a span of 11 bases. This CDR3 has 14 residues. CDR1 is SGHTA and CDR2 is FQGNSA in the germline V gene. CDR3 in DNA: TGTGCCAGCAGCTTAATTATCACTAACTACGAGCAGTACTTC. Its protein is CASSLIITNYEQYF.

CDR3 in amino acids: CATSGDDSGYTF. CDR3 nucleotides: TGTGCCACCAGCGGGGATGATTCTGGCTACACCTTC. V gene TRBV24-1 combines with J gene TRBJ1-2; D unclear. The CDR3 has 12 amino acids. Trimming cost V 7 bases and J 7 bases, with 12 bases left between them. Germline V lookup: CDR1 KGHDR, CDR2 SFDVKD.

V gene TRBV7-8 combines with J gene TRBJ1-2; TRBD1 agrees at 9 bases. The J segment lost 7 bases and the V segment lost 8 bases, leaving 17 bases of the junction unmatched. CDR3 length: 16 residues. Germline V lookup: CDR1 SGHVS, CDR2 FQNEAQ. Here the CDR3 reads CASSPQGQGISGGYTF. CDR3 coding DNA: TGTGCCAGCTCCCCCCAGGGACAGGGTATCAGTGGTGGCTACACCTTC.

The chain uses TRBV6-5 and TRBJ2-3, with 7 bases lining up with TRBD1. Germline loops: CDR1 MNHEY, CDR2 SVGAGI. The CDR3 sequence is 14 residues long. V shed 5 bases, J shed 6 bases, and the junction held 8 bases outside the gene matches. This CDR3 is CASSPRDSADTQYF. CDR3 DNA sequence: TGTGCCAGCAGTCCTCGGGACAGCGCGGATACGCAGTATTTT.

V usage is TRBV5-1 and J usage is TRBJ2-2; maybe TRBD1 (5 bases). Trimming pared 0 bases from V and 6 bases from J, leaving 15 bases between. There are 16 residues in the CDR3. Germline loops: CDR1 SGHRS, CDR2 YFSETQ. The CDR3 protein is CASSLAGNQGAGELFF. CDR3 nucleotides: TGCGCCAGCAGCTTGGCCGGCAACCAGGGCGCCGGGGAGCTGTTTTTT.

Note on this clone: At the DNA level, this CDR3 is encoded by other sequences in the same sample as well. The chain recombines TRBV28 with TRBJ1-2; weak D call: TRBD1 (5 bases). The CDR3 length is 14 residues. The germline V gene encodes CDR1 MDHEN and CDR2 SYDVKM. The V and J ends lost 2 bases and 4 bases respectively, with 11 bases between them. The CDR3 sequence: CASSLGAGGYGYTF. CDR3 in DNA: TGTGCCAGCAGTTTAGGGGCAGGCGGCTATGGCTACACCTTC.

The chain joins TRBV4-3 to TRBJ2-1, with D possibly matching TRBD1 (6 bases). This CDR3 is 13 amino acids long. Germline CDR1 is LGHNA and CDR2 is YSLEER. V gave up 1 base and J gave up 7 bases, with 8 bases separating them. The CDR3 bases are TGCGCCAGCAGCCAAGTAAGGGGGAATGAGCAGTTCTTC. This sequence encodes CASSQVRGNEQFF.

The gene calls are TRBV25-1 and TRBJ1-1, with 8 bases aligning to TRBD1. This CDR3 is 17 amino acids long. Germline V gives CDR1 MGHDK, CDR2 SYGVNS. V trimming: 2 bases; J trimming: 4 bases; junction bases outside the gene matches: 12. CDR3 DNA: TGTGCCAGCAGTGAAGGGGGGTCAGGGGGCTTGGGCACTGAAGCTTTCTTT. Protein product: CASSEGGSGGLGTEAFF.

This chain uses TRBV29-1 with TRBJ1-3, with TRBD1 matching 7 bases. With 7 bases clipped from V and 2 bases from J, the junction kept 5 bases outside the gene matches. The CDR3 has 13 residues. CDR1 is SQVTM, CDR2 ANQGSEA, per germline. The CDR3 nucleotides are TGCAGCGGTGGGACAGCCGCTGGAAACACCATATATTTT. Its protein is CSGGTAAGNTIYF.

The rearrangement uses TRBV5-1 and TRBJ1-1; 7 positions match TRBD1. V lost 3 bases, J lost 3 bases, and 8 bases stayed unmatched. Germline CDR1 SGHRS, CDR2 YFSETQ. The CDR3 loop spans 15 amino acids. The chain's CDR3 is CASSSFAQGDTEAFF. CDR3 bases: TGCGCCAGCAGCTCCTTCGCTCAGGGGGACACTGAAGCTTTCTTT.

The chain employs TRBV15 and TRBJ1-3; possibly TRBD1 for D (6 bases). Trimming removed 5 bases from V and 4 bases from J, with 9 bases in between. In germline, CDR1 is LNHNV, CDR2 YYDKDF (reference sequence). The CDR3 contains 13 residues. The chain's CDR3 is CATSQDRGNTIYF. The CDR3, as DNA: TGTGCCACCAGCCAGGACAGAGGAAACACCATATATTTT.

The chain joins TRBV5-1 to TRBJ2-1, with D unresolved. V was shortened by 1 base and J by 8 bases, with 13 bases between the two germline ends. The CDR3 is made up of 14 amino acids. The germline V gene has CDR1 SGHRS and CDR2 YFSETQ. The CDR3 sequence is CASSLSQDLDEQFF. The CDR3 DNA reads as TGCGCCAGCAGCTTGAGTCAGGATCTTGATGAGCAGTTCTTC. Full variable domain (outside the CDR3, taken from reference TRBV5-1 and TRBJ2-1): KAGVTQTPRYLIKTRGQQVTLSCSPISGHRSVSWYQQTPGQGLQFLFEYFSETQRNKGNFPGRFSGRQFSNSRSEMNVSTLELGDSALYLCASSLSQDLDEQFFGPGTRLTVL.

J is TRBJ1-5 and V is TRBV7-2; possibly TRBD1 for D (6 bases). Germline V lookup: CDR1 SGHTA, CDR2 FQGNSA. V gave up 5 bases and J gave up 0 bases, with 14 bases separating them. The CDR3 is 16 amino acids. CDR3 nucleotide sequence: TGTGCCAGCAGCCCGTGGGGGGGCGTTAGCAATCAGCCCCAGCATTTT. Translated, it gives CASSPWGGVSNQPQHF.

The chain couples TRBV15 to TRBJ1-1, with 9 bases identical to TRBD1. Trimming took 5 bases from V and 6 from J; bases not matched to a gene: 10. CDR1 is LNHNV, CDR2 YYDKDF, per germline (reference sequence). This CDR3 region has 15 residues. CDR3 residues: CATSARDRVGAEAFF. CDR3 coding DNA: TGTGCCACCAGCGCGAGGGACAGGGTAGGCGCTGAAGCTTTCTTT.